This TCR beta chain was retrieved from a study of shared clonotypes between healthy human individuals. Whole-study context: For every donor, three CD4 naive, three CD4 memory, two CD8 naive and one CD8 memory plates were used.

Comment on this clone: Its antigen is unknown.

At the deep level, the assay was run. The table came from immunoSEQ multiplex PCR; TCRdb's copy has only in-frame clones and leaves some out. The sample lists about 1.5 million clones, around 98% occurring once. Study-level results: Donor clonotype sharing was expected to depend on sequencing depth.

Naive CD4+ cells were CD45RA-selected; the remaining cells were memory. The CDR3 is made up of 13 amino acids. Germline lookup yields CDR1 SGHRS and CDR2 YFSETQ. Trimming shortened V by 4 bases and J by 0 bases, and 7 bases separated the two germline ends. V gene TRBV5-1 combines with J gene TRBJ1-1; D remains ambiguous. This sequence was found in a man aged 25-45 years in good health. Sequenced input: naive CD4+ T cells sorted from blood. Subset meaning: CD45RA+ positively selected. The CDR3 here is CASSMAVNTEAFF. CDR3 in DNA: TGCGCCAGCAGCATGGCCGTGAACACTGAAGCTTTCTTT.